This T cell receptor (beta chain) was recorded in a study of T cells after yellow fever vaccination. This clonotype showed up many times. J was trimmed by 2 bases and V by 5 bases; bases with no gene match: 6. The CDR3 covers 15 residues. Germline V gives CDR1 SGHAT, CDR2 FQNNGV. One entry per CDR3 protein, called by TCRdb with MiXCR from the 5' RACE reads. The sample holds some 120,000 distinct CDR3 sequences, 8% to 10% seen once. The source of this sequence is a man between 18 and 35 years old who received the YFV17D yellow fever vaccine. The chain links TRBV11-2 to TRBJ2-3, with TRBD1 matching over 8 bases. The material sequenced was CD8+ T cells sorted from PBMCs, taken on the day of the yellow fever booster vaccination. The DNA of the CDR3 is TGTGCCAGCAGCCCTGGACAGGGACTCACAGATACGCAGTATTTT. Its translation: CASSPGQGLTDTQYF.